This T cell receptor beta chain was identified during a study of tumor-infiltrating lymphocytes in primary liver carcinoma. About the research overall: Spanning 4.2 to 10 cm, the tumors were T1-T3 N0M0.

A remark on this clonotype: A junction end diverges from the germline sequence, so it may reflect a read error.

The CDR3 covers 16 residues. Germline V gene sequence: CDR1 PRHDT, CDR2 FYEKMQ (reference sequence). Using a constant-region primer together with ProtoScript II reverse transcriptase, TCR beta cDNA was made from about 500 ng of total RNA. TCR beta libraries came from three nested multiplex PCR rounds using slightly modified ARM-PCR. Both of the initial two PCR rounds ran for about 11 cycles and employed TRBV1-TRBV30 forward primers alongside a C-beta reverse primer. TCRdb itself ran the multiplex PCR reads through MiXCR, one entry per CDR3 protein. The sample carries around 190,000 distinct CDR3 sequences, about 85% recorded once. The tissue used was unsorted bulk material of about 17-33 mg. RNA and DNA were co-extracted from it with the AllPrep DNA/RNA mini kit. The patients, who had chronic HBV infection, were treatment-naive (untreated).

The sequence came from a man aged 35 to 55 with primary liver carcinoma and hepatitis B virus infection. This chain uses TRBV13 with TRBJ2-2; 11 nucleotides match TRBD2. The sequencing input was tumor tissue from primary liver carcinoma. Here the CDR3 DNA reads TGTGCCAGCAGCTTAAGTCTAGCGGGAGGACCCGGAGAGCTGTTTTTT. Translation gives CASSLSLAGGPGELFF.